Listed here are 8 T cell receptor beta chains from one sample, sequenced in a study of metastatic and nonmetastatic thyroid tumors. There were no patients who had received any treatment before thyroid surgery. With MiXCR, TCRdb called clones anew from the PCR reads. Of approximately 16,000 clones listed, approximately 32% are singletons. Input material: tumor tissue. These TCRs come from a female donor with papillary thyroid cancer or a benign thyroid nodule (not recorded which). Some clones in this sample may be carry-over from other donors' samples.

The V and J genes are TRBV4-1 and TRBJ2-7, with TRBD1 as a possible D gene (5 bases). The germline gives CDR1 MGHRA, CDR2 YSYEKL. Deletions cut 0 bases from V and 7 bases from J, with 16 bases between. The CDR3 is 15 amino acids. Here the CDR3 reads CASSQDRSGRDEQYF. CDR3 coding DNA: TGCGCCAGCAGCCAAGATAGATCAGGCAGGGATGAGCAGTACTTC.

This clone has ten or more counts. This CDR3 is CASSPGTGRVNQPQHF. The CDR3 region has the DNA TGTGCCAGCAGTCCCGGGACAGGGAGGGTCAATCAGCCCCAGCATTTT. V is TRBV27 and J is TRBJ1-5; TRBD1 aligns across 9 bases. The CDR3 contains 16 residues. V trimming: 5 bases; J trimming: 3 bases; junction bases outside the gene matches: 8. Germline V gene data show CDR1 as MNHEY and CDR2 as SMNVEV (reference sequence).

The J gene is TRBJ1-2, the V gene TRBV28; D might be TRBD1 (5 bases). V was pared by 3 bases and J by 8 bases, with 13 bases between. This CDR3 spans 13 amino acids. The germline V gene has CDR1 MDHEN and CDR2 SYDVKM. The DNA of the CDR3 is TGTGCCAGCAGTTTGGGGGGTATTCAGGGCTACACCTTC. The encoded protein is CASSLGGIQGYTF.

This clone has just one count. The V and J genes are TRBV11-2 and TRBJ2-3; TRBD2 is a possible D gene (5 bases). The CDR3 spans 13 residues. Germline V CDR1 and CDR2: SGHAT, FQNNGV. V shed 7 bases and J shed 6 bases, with 14 bases lying between them. CDR3 sequence (DNA): TGTGCCAGCAACTTTATGCGGGCGGATACGCAGTATTTT. As protein: CASNFMRADTQYF.

The chain recombines TRBV4-2 with TRBJ2-1; 10 bases map to TRBD2. Looked up from germline, CDR1 is LGHNA and CDR2 is YNFKEQ. This CDR3 comprises 16 residues. V lost 2 bases and J lost 2; bases outside the gene matches: 3. The DNA for the CDR3 is TGTGCCAGCAGCCAACGACTAGCGGGTGCCTACAATGAGCAGTTCTTC. The encoded protein is CASSQRLAGAYNEQFF.

The V gene is TRBV5-5, the J gene TRBJ1-5; D may be TRBD1 (5 bases). Trimming cost V 4 bases and J 5 bases, with 16 bases left between them. CDR1 and CDR2 from the germline V gene are SGHKS and YYEKEE (reference sequence). The CDR3 sequence is 15 residues long. The CDR3 loop reads CASSSTGLIDQPQHF. The CDR3 DNA follows: TGTGCCAGCAGCAGTACGGGACTTATCGATCAGCCCCAGCATTTT.

This clone is categorized as medium-sized. The chain uses TRBV6-5 and TRBJ1-6; D gene ambiguous. V lost 2 bases to trimming and J lost 5 bases, with 4 bases between them. Germline V gene data show CDR1 as MNHEY and CDR2 as SVGAGI. The CDR3 has 13 residues. The CDR3 loop is CASSYRDNSPLHF. DNA for the CDR3: TGTGCCAGCAGTTACAGGGATAATTCACCCCTCCACTTT.

In this sample, this clone turned up many times. The genes are TRBV7-9 and TRBJ1-1; D remains ambiguous. The germline V gene has CDR1 SEHNR and CDR2 FQNEAQ (reference sequence). Trimming took 2 bases from V and 4 from J, leaving 5 bases between them. The CDR3 is made up of 12 amino acids. CDR3 protein: CASSLMGTEAFF. The CDR3 DNA sequence: TGTGCCAGCAGCTTAATGGGCACTGAAGCTTTCTTT.